Described below is a single T cell receptor beta chain sequence and its context. Its cognate antigen is unknown. Sequenced by immunoSEQ multiplex PCR; TCRdb stores in-frame clones only, minus some. The profile covers some 110,000 clones, with about nine tenths appearing a single time and roughly 0.2% taken by the ten largest. This sample stems from a study of graft-versus-host responses after intestinal transplantation. As for the study in general: Induction with anti-thymocyte globulin, then tacrolimus and steroids for roughly three years, was given to all recipients.

Broader study findings: When patients had graft-donor T cell macrochimerism, their allografts held high graft-versus-host to host-versus-graft clonal ratios.

The clonotype comes from a human donor who received an intestinal transplant. The sequenced sample was unstimulated CD4+ T cells sorted from spleen or lymph node cells, obtained before intestinal transplant.

CDR3: CASSEATGGRTDTQYF. The DNA for the CDR3 is TGTGCCAGCAGTGAAGCCACAGGGGGACGGACAGATACGCAGTATTTT. The chain employs TRBV6-1 and TRBJ2-3; TRBD1 matches at 8 bases. The junction had 5 bases not matched to a gene; V was cut back by 0 bases and J by 3 bases. The CDR3 runs to 16 residues. CDR1 and CDR2 from the germline V gene are MNHNS and SASEGT.